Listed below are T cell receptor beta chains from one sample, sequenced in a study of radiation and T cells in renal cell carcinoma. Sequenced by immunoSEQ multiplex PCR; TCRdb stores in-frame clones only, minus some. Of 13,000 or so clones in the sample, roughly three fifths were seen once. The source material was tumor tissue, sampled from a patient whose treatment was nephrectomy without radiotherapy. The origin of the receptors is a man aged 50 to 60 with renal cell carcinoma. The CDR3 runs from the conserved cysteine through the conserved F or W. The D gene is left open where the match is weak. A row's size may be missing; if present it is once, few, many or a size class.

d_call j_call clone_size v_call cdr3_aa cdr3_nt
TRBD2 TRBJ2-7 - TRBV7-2 CASSSLAGGRYEQYF TGTGCCAGCAGCTCCCTAGCGGGGGGGAGATACGAGCAGTACTTC
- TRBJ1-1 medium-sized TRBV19 CASSLYDWNTEAFF TGTGCCAGTAGTCTATACGACTGGAACACTGAAGCTTTCTTT
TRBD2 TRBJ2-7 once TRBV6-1 CASSDWLAGGPHEQYF TGTGCCAGCAGTGATTGGCTAGCGGGGGGGCCCCACGAGCAGTACTTC
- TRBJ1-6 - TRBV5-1 CASSLSLSDNSPLHF TGCGCCAGCAGCTTGTCCCTGTCAGACAATTCACCCCTCCACTTT
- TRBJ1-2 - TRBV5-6 CASSLASGPELYGYTF TGTGCCAGCAGCTTGGCCTCCGGGCCTGAACTCTATGGCTACACCTTC
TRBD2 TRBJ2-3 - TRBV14 CASSFRGGYTDTQYF TGTGCCAGCAGCTTTCGGGGGGGGTACACAGATACGCAGTATTTT
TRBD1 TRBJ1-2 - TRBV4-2 CASSGPGQGDYGYTF TGTGCCAGCAGCGGACCGGGACAGGGGGACTATGGCTACACCTTC
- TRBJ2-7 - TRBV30 CAWSPTSYYEQYF TGTGCCTGGAGCCCAACTAGCTACTACGAGCAGTACTTC
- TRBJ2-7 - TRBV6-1 CASSVQGGAGSYEQYF TGTGCCAGCAGTGTCCAAGGAGGGGCCGGATCCTACGAGCAGTACTTC
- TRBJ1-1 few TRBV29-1 CSPKGEVNTEAFF TGCAGCCCGAAGGGGGAGGTAAACACTGAAGCTTTCTTT
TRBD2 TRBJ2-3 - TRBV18 CASSPQGLAADTQYF TGTGCCAGCTCACCACAGGGACTAGCAGCAGATACGCAGTATTTT
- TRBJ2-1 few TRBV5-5 CASSLSGLGEQFF TGTGCCAGCAGCTTGTCAGGGCTGGGTGAGCAGTTCTTC
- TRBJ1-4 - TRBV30 CAWGRDGEKLFF TGTGCCTGGGGCCGGGACGGCGAAAAACTGTTTTTT
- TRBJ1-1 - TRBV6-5 CASSPTDSNTEAFF TGTGCCAGCAGCCCGACAGACTCTAACACTGAAGCTTTCTTT
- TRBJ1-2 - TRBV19 CASSLHTNYGYTF TGTGCCAGTAGTTTACATACGAACTATGGCTACACCTTC
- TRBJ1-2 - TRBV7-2 CASSLSPVEDYGYTF TGTGCCAGCAGCTTAAGCCCGGTGGAAGACTATGGCTACACCTTC
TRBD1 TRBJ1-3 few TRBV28 CASSLIGRDRAGNTIYF TGTGCCAGCAGTTTAATAGGACGTGACAGGGCTGGAAACACCATATATTTT
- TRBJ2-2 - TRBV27 CASSFSTGNTGELFF TGTGCCAGCAGTTTCTCAACAGGGAACACCGGGGAGCTGTTTTTT
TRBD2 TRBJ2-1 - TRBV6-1 CASTLTSGGGNEQFF TGTGCCAGCACCCTGACTAGCGGGGGGGGGAATGAGCAGTTCTTC
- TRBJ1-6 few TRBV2 CASSDDGSPLHF TGTGCCAGCAGTGATGACGGGTCACCCCTCCACTTT
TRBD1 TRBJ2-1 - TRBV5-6 CASSQVPGQGNYNEQFF TGTGCCAGCAGCCAGGTACCGGGACAGGGAAACTACAATGAGCAGTTCTTC
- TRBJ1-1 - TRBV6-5 CASGTGNTEAFF TGTGCCAGCGGGACTGGGAACACTGAAGCTTTCTTT
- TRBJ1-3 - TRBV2 CATQQGFIIGGNTIYF TGTGCCACCCAACAGGGTTTCATTATTGGAGGAAACACCATATATTTT
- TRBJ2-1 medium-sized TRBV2 CASTDGTFNEQFF TGTGCCAGCACTGACGGGACCTTTAATGAGCAGTTCTTC
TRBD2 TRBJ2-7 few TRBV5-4 CASSAGVTYEQYF TGTGCCAGCAGTGCGGGAGTAACCTACGAGCAGTACTTC
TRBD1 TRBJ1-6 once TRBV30 CAWSPSEGGNSPLHF TGTGCCTGGAGCCCCTCCGAAGGGGGCAATTCACCCCTCCACTTT
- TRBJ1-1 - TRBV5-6 CASSSFGRRENTEAFF TGTGCCAGCAGCTCCTTTGGGCGAAGGGAGAACACTGAAGCTTTCTTT
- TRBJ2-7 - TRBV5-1 CASSLSSAGTAYEQYF TGCGCCAGCAGCCTAAGTTCGGCCGGGACGGCCTACGAGCAGTACTTC
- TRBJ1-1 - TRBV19 CASSIRQGVDTEAFF TGTGCCAGTAGTATTCGCCAAGGAGTCGACACTGAAGCTTTCTTT
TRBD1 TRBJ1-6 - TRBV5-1 CASSGGQAYNSPLHF TGCGCCAGCAGCGGGGGACAGGCGTATAATTCACCCCTCCACTTT
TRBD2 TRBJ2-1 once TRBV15 CATSTRHYGGARGNEQFF TGTGCCACCAGCACCAGACACTACGGGGGGGCCCGAGGCAATGAGCAGTTCTTC
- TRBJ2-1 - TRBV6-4 CASSDSGVSYNEQFF TGTGCCAGCAGTGACTCGGGGGTCTCCTACAATGAGCAGTTCTTC
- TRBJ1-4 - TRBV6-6 CASSPLQGSQLFF TGTGCCAGCAGTCCACTTCAGGGGTCGCAACTGTTTTTT
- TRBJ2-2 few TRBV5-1 CASSLGENTGELFF TGCGCCAGCAGCTTGGGCGAGAACACCGGGGAGCTGTTTTTT
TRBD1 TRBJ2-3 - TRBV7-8 CASSPGQGRTDTQYF TGTGCCAGCAGCCCCGGACAGGGACGCACAGATACGCAGTATTTT
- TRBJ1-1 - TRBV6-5 CASSSPRPSRNTEAFF TGTGCCAGCAGTTCCCCTCGACCGAGCAGGAACACTGAAGCTTTCTTT
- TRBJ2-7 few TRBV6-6 CASSKKFKSYEQYF TGTGCCAGCAGTAAGAAGTTTAAGAGCTACGAGCAGTACTTC
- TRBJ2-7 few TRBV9 CASSPRGRGDEQYF TGTGCCAGCAGCCCCAGGGGTCGGGGGGACGAGCAGTACTTC
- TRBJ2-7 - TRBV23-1 CASVRPLHYEQYF TGCGCCAGCGTTCGGCCCCTTCATTACGAGCAGTACTTC
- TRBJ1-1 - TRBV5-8 CASSLTENTEAFF TGTGCCAGCAGCTTGACGGAGAACACTGAAGCTTTCTTT
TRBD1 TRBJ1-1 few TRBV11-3 CASSSGQGGNTEAFF TGTGCCAGCAGCTCCGGACAGGGAGGCAACACTGAAGCTTTCTTT
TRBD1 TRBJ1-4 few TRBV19 CASSLDRETEKLFF TGTGCCAGTAGTCTGGACAGGGAAACTGAAAAACTGTTTTTT
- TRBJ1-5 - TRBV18 CASSPYGGPDQPQHF TGTGCCAGCTCACCATACGGGGGGCCAGATCAGCCCCAGCATTTT
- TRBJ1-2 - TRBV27 CASSTTKQVDGYTF TGTGCCAGCAGTACAACAAAACAAGTGGATGGCTACACCTTC
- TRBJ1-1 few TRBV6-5 CASSRTGETEAFF TGTGCCAGCAGTCGAACAGGAGAGACTGAAGCTTTCTTT
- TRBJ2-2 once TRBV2 CASSRDRNTGELFF TGTGCCAGCAGCCGAGACAGAAACACCGGGGAGCTGTTTTTT
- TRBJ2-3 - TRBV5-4 CASSLGGGGASDTQYF TGTGCCAGCAGCTTGGGTGGAGGGGGGGCCTCCGATACGCAGTATTTT
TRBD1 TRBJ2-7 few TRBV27 CASSTDRDSSYEQYF TGTGCCAGCAGTACGGACAGGGACAGCTCCTACGAGCAGTACTTC
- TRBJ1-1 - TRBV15 CATSTRGGTTEAFF TGTGCCACCAGTACCCGAGGGGGTACCACTGAAGCTTTCTTT
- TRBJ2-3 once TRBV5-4 CASSLGGTDTQYF TGTGCCAGCAGCTTGGGAGGCACAGATACGCAGTATTTT
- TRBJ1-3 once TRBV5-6 CASSFASHGPPSGNTIYF TGTGCCAGCAGCTTCGCATCGCACGGACCGCCTTCTGGAAACACCATATATTTT